The 24 T cell receptor beta chains presented below share a single source sample, sequenced in a study of blood T cell repertoires in COVID-19. Generated by immunoSEQ multiplex PCR, the TCRdb table keeps only in-frame clones and is missing some. The sample includes 190,000 or so clones, 88% of them seen just once. The sequenced sample consisted of peripheral blood. The receptors derive from a woman aged 30 to 39 with acute or convalescent COVID-19.

V gene TRBV2 combines with J gene TRBJ2-2, with TRBD2 matching over 8 bases. Trimming removed 7 bases from V and 6 bases from J; junction bases left unmatched: 4. This CDR3 is 13 amino acids long. CDR1 is SNHLY and CDR2 is FYNNEI in the germline V gene. CDR3 residues: CASTMGLAGELFF. The CDR3, as DNA: TGTGCCAGCACTATGGGACTAGCCGGGGAGCTGTTTTTT.

The chain couples TRBV7-9 to TRBJ2-3, with 7 bases lining up with TRBD2. This CDR3 has 13 residues. Germline CDR1 reads SEHNR; CDR2 reads FQNEAQ (reference sequence). The trim removed 5 bases at V and 9 bases at J, leaving 8 bases unmatched. The CDR3 DNA is TGTGCCAGCAGCCGACTGGGACTAAACACGCAGTATTTT. It encodes CASSRLGLNTQYF.

The chain recombines TRBV6-1 with TRBJ1-5, with D maybe TRBD1 (5 bases). The CDR3 length is 14 residues. V was clipped by 1 base and J by 5 bases, with 9 bases between them. Germline CDR1 is MNHNS and CDR2 is SASEGT. The CDR3 DNA follows: TGTGCCAGCAGTGAAGGGGGGGATCATCAGCCCCAGCATTTT. This codes for CASSEGGDHQPQHF.

The rearrangement links TRBV30 to TRBJ2-7; 9 positions match TRBD2. Losses at the gene ends were 3 bases for V and 0 bases for J; bases not matched to a gene: 3. The germline gives CDR1 GTSNPN, CDR2 SVGIG (reference sequence). The CDR3 has 14 residues. The CDR3, as DNA: TGTGCCTGGAGGGAAGCGGGAGGCTCCTACGAGCAGTACTTC. Translated, it gives CAWREAGGSYEQYF.

The rearrangement uses TRBV3-1 (or the pseudogene TRBV3-2) and TRBJ2-2; D is possibly TRBD1 (5 bases). The CDR3 has 14 residues. Germline V gives CDR1 LGHDT, CDR2 YNNKEL (reference sequence). The ends were cut back, 1 base at V and 12 bases at J, with 15 bases in the middle. CDR3 sequence (DNA): TGTGCCAGCAGCCAAGCAGGGTCGCCGTATAAGCTGTTTTTT. Protein product: CASSQAGSPYKLFF.

This clone was detected only a few times. The V call is TRBV18, the J call TRBJ2-2; weak D call: TRBD1 (6 bases). V was clipped by 8 bases and J by 9 bases, with 16 bases between them. This CDR3 region has 13 residues. The germline CDR1 and CDR2 sequences are KGHSH and LQKENI. The CDR3 loop reads CASKTGASRELFF. As DNA, the CDR3 is TGTGCCAGCAAGACAGGAGCCTCTAGGGAGCTGTTTTTT.

This chain uses TRBV7-9 with TRBJ1-1; D not certain. Deletions cut 1 base from V and 6 bases from J, with 12 bases between. CDR1 is SEHNR, CDR2 FQNEAQ, per germline (reference sequence). CDR3 length: 14 residues. CDR3 residues: CASSLGGIPPEAFF. In nucleotides, the CDR3 is TGTGCCAGCAGCTTAGGAGGGATACCCCCTGAAGCTTTCTTT.

The chain couples TRBV19 to TRBJ2-2, with TRBD1 as a possible D gene (5 bases). Germline CDR1 and CDR2: LNHDA and SQIVND (reference sequence). The germline V and J ends were trimmed by 0 bases and 8 bases, with 7 bases remaining between them. The CDR3 length is 13 residues. The DNA for the CDR3 is TGTGCCAGTAGTATAGATAGACAGGGGGAGCTGTTTTTT. Protein product: CASSIDRQGELFF.

This clone was found once. The chain uses TRBV5-1 and TRBJ2-3; perhaps TRBD2 as D (6 bases). The CDR3 is made up of 14 amino acids. V lost 0 bases and J 6 bases, leaving 11 bases between the germline ends. Germline V gives CDR1 SGHRS, CDR2 YFSETQ. CDR3 DNA: TGCGCCAGCAGCTTGGCTGGACTACCGGATACGCAGTATTTT. Its protein product is CASSLAGLPDTQYF.

The J gene is TRBJ1-2, the V gene TRBV2; the D gene is possibly TRBD1 (5 bases). This CDR3 is 11 amino acids long. V lost 3 bases, J lost 14 bases, and 13 bases lay in between. Germline loops: CDR1 SNHLY, CDR2 FYNNEI. Here the CDR3 reads CASSDQGHLTF. CDR3 nucleotide sequence: TGTGCCAGCAGTGACCAGGGCCACCTTACCTTC.

The genes are TRBV6-5 and TRBJ2-2; possibly TRBD2 for D (5 bases). The CDR3 is 13 amino acids. CDR1 and CDR2 from the germline V gene are MNHEY and SVGAGI. V lost 8 bases to trimming and J lost 5 bases, with 12 bases between them. CDR3 loop: CASGRGWTGELFF. CDR3 DNA sequence: TGTGCCAGCGGTCGGGGTTGGACCGGGGAGCTGTTTTTT.

The chain has TRBV5-1 and TRBJ2-2; 12 bases line up with TRBD2. Trimming took 4 bases from V and 7 from J; bases not matched to a gene: 8. Per germline, CDR1 SGHRS and CDR2 YFSETQ. The CDR3 contains 16 residues. The CDR3, as DNA: TGCGCCAGCAGCCTCCCTAGCGGGAGGGCCGACGGGGAGCTGTTTTTT. Translation: CASSLPSGRADGELFF.

The chain is built from TRBV7-8 and TRBJ2-7; D might be TRBD2 (7 bases). Germline CDR1 SGHVS, CDR2 FQNEAQ. This CDR3 spans 14 amino acids. The V end lost 5 bases, the J end lost 4 bases, and 15 bases lay between the germline ends. The DNA of the CDR3 is TGTGCCAGCAGCACGAGTAGGGGGGGGTACGAGCAGTACTTC. It yields the protein CASSTSRGGYEQYF. The full variable domain, completed using reference TRBV7-8 and TRBJ2-7, is GAGVSQSPRYKVAKRGQDVALRCDPISGHVSLFWYQQALGQGPEFLTYFQNEAQLDKSGLPSDRFFAERPEGSVSTLKIQRTQQEDSAVYLCASSTSRGGYEQYFGPGTRLTVT.

The chain uses TRBV9 and TRBJ1-2, with 11 bases that match TRBD1. The V gene end was trimmed by 4 bases and the J gene end by 6 bases; junction bases not matched to a gene: 8. The germline CDR1 and CDR2 sequences are SGDLS and YYNGEE. This CDR3 is built from 15 residues. CDR3 DNA: TGTGCCAGCAGCACGCGACCGGACAGGGGGCATGGCTACACCTTC. It codes for CASSTRPDRGHGYTF.

The CDR3 bases are TGCGCCACCCAAACAGGAGCTGGGGCCAACGTCCTGACTTTC. Translated: CATQTGAGANVLTF. The genes are TRBV5-1 and TRBJ2-6; maybe TRBD1 (5 bases). The CDR3 totals 14 residues. Germline assignment: CDR1 SGHRS and CDR2 YFSETQ. The V end was cut by 9 bases, the J end by 2 bases, with 12 bases between.

This chain links TRBV28 with TRBJ2-1; 7 nucleotides align to TRBD2. The germline V gene encodes CDR1 MDHEN and CDR2 SYDVKM. This CDR3 spans 16 amino acids. After removal of 6 bases from V and 3 bases from J, the junction contained 11 bases not matched to a gene. The chain's CDR3 is CASSVPSTGGYNEQFF. CDR3 sequence (DNA): TGTGCCAGCAGCGTCCCTTCGACGGGGGGCTACAATGAGCAGTTCTTC.

This chain joins TRBV3-1 (or the pseudogene TRBV3-2) and TRBJ2-1, with a tentative D call TRBD2 (5 bases). Trimming pared 1 base from V and 9 bases from J, leaving 13 bases between. The CDR3 consists of 14 residues. Germline CDR1 and CDR2: LGHDT and YNNKEL (reference sequence). CDR3 in amino acids: CASSQARGPIEQFF. The CDR3 DNA sequence: TGTGCCAGCAGCCAAGCGAGAGGGCCCATTGAGCAGTTCTTC.

The chain is built from TRBV9 and TRBJ2-7; D gene ambiguous. The CDR3 runs 13 residues. Trimming took 0 bases from V and 6 from J, leaving 10 bases between them. Per germline, CDR1 SGDLS and CDR2 YYNGEE. The CDR3 region has the DNA TGTGCCAGCAGCGTAGGAGGTTTTCGCGAGCAGTACTTC. Protein sequence: CASSVGGFREQYF.

The V gene is TRBV27, the J gene TRBJ2-3; TRBD2 matches at 13 bases. Germline trimming cut 4 bases from V and 11 bases from J; bases unmatched to any gene: 6. Germline-derived CDR1 and CDR2 are MNHEY and SMNVEV (reference sequence). CDR3 length: 14 residues. CDR3 sequence reads: CASSSTSGRAWQYF. The CDR3 nucleotides are TGTGCCAGCAGTTCTACTAGCGGGAGGGCCTGGCAGTATTTT.

The chain joins TRBV5-1 to TRBJ1-6; D remains unclear. V lost 0 bases and J lost 8, with 12 bases in between. The CDR3 loop spans 15 amino acids. Germline lookup yields CDR1 SGHRS and CDR2 YFSETQ. CDR3 amino acids: CASSLEGTDYSPLHF. The CDR3 nucleotides are TGCGCCAGCAGCTTGGAAGGTACAGATTATTCACCCCTCCACTTT.

The chain has TRBV6-5 and TRBJ1-1; D call uncertain. This CDR3 spans 14 amino acids. Germline CDR1 MNHEY, CDR2 SVGAGI. Trimming left V 5 bases short and J 0 bases short, with 10 bases between. This chain's CDR3 is CASSLRQVNTEAFF. DNA for the CDR3: TGTGCCAGCAGTCTTAGGCAGGTGAACACTGAAGCTTTCTTT.

This clone was counted only a few times. This chain joins TRBV28 and TRBJ2-2; 7 bases are shared with TRBD2. Per germline, CDR1 MDHEN and CDR2 SYDVKM. The CDR3 has 12 amino acids. The CDR3 sequence is CASTGLDWELFF. The CDR3 DNA sequence: TGTGCATCCACAGGACTAGATTGGGAGCTGTTTTTT. The full variable domain, with the rest looked up from reference TRBV28 and TRBJ2-2, is DVKVTQSSRYLVKRTGEKVFLECVQDMDHENMFWYRQDPGLGLRLIYFSYDVKMKEKGDIPEGYSVSREKKERFSLILESASTNQTSMYLCASTGLDWELFFGEGSRLTVL.

The CDR3 region has the DNA TGCGCCAGTAAAGCGGGACAGGCATTAGAGACCCAGTACTTC. Amino acid sequence: CASKAGQALETQYF. The rearrangement links TRBV5-1 to TRBJ2-5; possible D gene TRBD1, 8 bases. Germline V gene lookup returns CDR1 SGHRS and CDR2 YFSETQ. Trimming stripped 8 bases from V and 4 bases from J, with 18 bases between. There are 14 residues in the CDR3. Filled out from reference TRBV5-1 and TRBJ2-5, the complete variable domain reads KAGVTQTPRYLIKTRGQQVTLSCSPISGHRSVSWYQQTPGQGLQFLFEYFSETQRNKGNFPGRFSGRQFSNSRSEMNVSTLELGDSALYLCASKAGQALETQYFGPGTRLLVL.

This clone has more than one count but fewer than ten. This rearrangement joins TRBV7-2 to TRBJ1-5; possible D gene TRBD1, 6 bases. In germline, CDR1 is SGHTA, CDR2 FQGNSA. The CDR3 totals 14 residues. V lost 1 base and J 7 bases, leaving 11 bases between the germline ends. CDR3: CASSLERTEQPQHF. The DNA of the CDR3 is TGTGCCAGCAGCTTAGAGAGGACAGAACAGCCCCAGCATTTT.